The 32 T cell receptor beta chains given below trace back to one sample, sequenced in a study of post-analysis software for immune sequencing data. Study-wide results and limits: Relative to controls, patients had several TRBV segments at higher frequency, with TRBV5-6, TRBV5-1 and TRBV20-1 among these.

Unique-molecular-identifier-tagged TCR beta cDNA libraries were used. TCRdb re-analysed the PCR reads in MiXCR, keeping a single row per CDR3 protein. This table holds fewer than 850,000 distinct CDR3 sequences, roughly 27% found once. No cognate antigen is known for these TCRs. Sequencing was carried out using blood. The source is a girl aged 10 to 17 with multiple sclerosis.

The genes are TRBV20-1 and TRBJ2-4; 7 bases map to TRBD1. The CDR3 extends over 15 amino acids. V gave up 5 bases and J gave up 0 bases; unmatched junction bases: 7. The germline V gene has CDR1 DFQATT and CDR2 SNEGSKA (reference sequence). The CDR3 loop reads CSASGQNLAKNIQYF. CDR3 DNA: TGCAGTGCTTCGGGACAGAATCTAGCCAAAAACATTCAGTACTTC.

This clonotype was seen only a few times. This chain links TRBV7-2 with TRBJ2-5; 7 bases fit TRBD2. The CDR3 extends over 15 amino acids. After removal of 4 bases from V and 5 bases from J, the junction contained 10 bases not matched to a gene. Germline values: CDR1 SGHTA, CDR2 FQGNSA. The CDR3 loop is CASSSPGGGRETQYF. CDR3 DNA sequence: TGTGCCAGCAGCTCCCCGGGCGGGGGACGGGAGACCCAGTACTTC.

The chain employs TRBV24-1 and TRBJ1-2; D call uncertain. The V gene's germline CDR1 is KGHDR and CDR2 SFDVKD. There are 12 residues in the CDR3. The ends were cut back, 6 bases at V and 7 bases at J, with 11 bases in the middle. DNA for the CDR3: TGTGCCACCAGTTGGCGGGGAGGTGGCTACACCTTC. It encodes CATSWRGGGYTF.

The V and J genes are TRBV12-3 or TRBV12-4 and TRBJ1-6, with D perhaps TRBD1 (6 bases). This CDR3 is 14 amino acids long. The V gene lost 4 bases and the J gene lost 7 bases, with 11 bases spanning the gap. The CDR3 here is CASSSQGSNSPLHF. In DNA form, the CDR3 reads TGTGCCAGCAGTTCACAGGGCTCGAATTCACCCCTCCACTTT.

V usage is TRBV3-1 and J usage is TRBJ2-1; the match to TRBD2 covers 8 bases. J gave up 0 bases and V 1 base, and 2 bases lay outside the gene matches. Germline CDR1 LGHDT, CDR2 YNNKEL (reference sequence). This CDR3 region has 16 residues. The CDR3 sequence is CASSQVAGGSYNEQFF. The CDR3 bases are TGTGCCAGCAGCCAAGTTGCGGGAGGCTCCTACAATGAGCAGTTCTTC.

The CDR3 loop reads CASSISGLAGTYEQYF. CDR3 DNA: TGTGCCAGTAGTATCTCGGGACTAGCGGGAACCTACGAGCAGTACTTC. V is TRBV19 and J is TRBJ2-7, with TRBD2 matching 13 bases. This CDR3 region has 16 residues. Germline V gives CDR1 LNHDA, CDR2 SQIVND (reference sequence). Trimming cost V 3 bases and J 2 bases; bases outside gene matches: 4.

This clonotype was detected a few times. CDR3 residues: CASSLSMGVGTQYF. CDR3 nucleotide sequence: TGTGCCAGCAGTTTATCGATGGGTGTGGGGACCCAGTACTTC. The chain is built from TRBV27 and TRBJ2-5; D is unclear. The CDR3 consists of 14 residues. Germline V CDR1 and CDR2: MNHEY, SMNVEV (reference sequence). V lost 0 bases and J 7 bases, leaving 12 bases between the germline ends.

V is TRBV6-1 and J is TRBJ2-3, with TRBD2 matching 7 bases. The germline V gene has CDR1 MNHNS and CDR2 SASEGT. Losses at the gene ends were 0 bases for V and 4 bases for J; bases not matched to a gene: 10. This CDR3 is built from 17 residues. In DNA form, the CDR3 reads TGTGCCAGCAGTGAAGCCATAGGCGGGGGAGGTTCAGATACGCAGTATTTT. Its protein product is CASSEAIGGGGSDTQYF.

This clonotype has just a few counts. V and J are TRBV5-1 and TRBJ2-1; D unclear. CDR3 length equals 15 residues. Trimming took 2 bases from V and 3 from J, leaving 12 bases between them. The germline V gene encodes CDR1 SGHRS and CDR2 YFSETQ. The CDR3 region has the DNA TGCGCCAGCAGCTTCCGGGTCCAGAGCTACAATGAGCAGTTCTTC. Protein sequence: CASSFRVQSYNEQFF.

This chain links TRBV20-1 with TRBJ2-4, with a tentative D call TRBD2 (7 bases). This CDR3 is 16 amino acids long. In germline, CDR1 is DFQATT, CDR2 SNEGSKA (reference sequence). The V and J ends lost 3 bases and 1 base respectively, with 16 bases between them. The CDR3 coding sequence is TGCAGTGCTAGGGGGGGGGCGACATACGCCAAAAACATTCAGTACTTC. This translates into CSARGGATYAKNIQYF.

The rearrangement links TRBV24-1 to TRBJ2-1; D perhaps matches TRBD1 (6 bases). The CDR3 has 19 amino acids. CDR1 is KGHDR, CDR2 SFDVKD, per germline. The ends were cut back, 0 bases at V and 0 bases at J, with 17 bases in the middle. CDR3 sequence reads: CATSDLPGAGPSSYNEQFF. The CDR3 nucleotides read TGTGCCACCAGTGATTTGCCAGGGGCAGGACCGAGCTCCTACAATGAGCAGTTCTTC.

This clonotype appeared many times. The V call is TRBV29-1, the J call TRBJ2-3; D is unclear. Germline-derived CDR1 and CDR2 are SQVTM and ANQGSEA. The CDR3 has 13 amino acids. V lost 4 bases and J 2 bases, leaving 10 bases between the germline ends. The CDR3 nucleotides read TGCAGCGTTGTTTCCCGGAACACAGATACGCAGTATTTT. Amino acid sequence: CSVVSRNTDTQYF.

The chain carries TRBV28 and TRBJ1-2; 7 bases map to TRBD1. The V segment lost 3 bases and the J segment 7 bases; nucleotides outside the gene matches: 11. This CDR3 has 15 residues. Germline lookup yields CDR1 MDHEN and CDR2 SYDVKM. CDR3 residues: CASSFVFTNRGGYTF. The CDR3 nucleotides read TGTGCCAGCAGTTTTGTCTTTACAAACAGGGGTGGCTACACCTTC.

The chain couples TRBV29-1 to TRBJ1-1; D uncertain. CDR1 SQVTM and CDR2 ANQGSEA come from the germline V gene. The length of the CDR3 is 12 residues. Trimming stripped 6 bases from V and 3 bases from J, with 11 bases between. CDR3 DNA: TGCAGCGTAAGAAGGATGGACACTGAAGCTTTCTTT. It codes for CSVRRMDTEAFF.

The chain joins TRBV4-2 to TRBJ2-3, with 10 bases identical to TRBD2. The germline CDR1 and CDR2 sequences are LGHNA and YNFKEQ. The CDR3 has 16 amino acids. V lost 1 base and J lost 8; bases outside the gene matches: 9. The CDR3: CASSQVPAGGPGTQYF. The DNA of the CDR3 is TGTGCCAGCAGCCAAGTCCCAGCGGGGGGGCCTGGTACGCAGTATTTT.

In this sample, this clonotype turned up a few times. This CDR3 reads CASSPLQGAHEQFF. The CDR3 DNA reads TGCGCCAGCAGCCCTCTCCAGGGGGCACATGAGCAGTTCTTC. The chain links TRBV5-1 to TRBJ2-1; 8 nucleotides agree with TRBD1. The CDR3 has 14 amino acids. V lost 4 bases to trimming and J lost 8 bases; unmatched junction nucleotides: 8. Germline loops: CDR1 SGHRS, CDR2 YFSETQ.

The chain is built from TRBV7-2 and TRBJ2-5, with 10 bases fitting TRBD2. V was pared by 4 bases and J by 5 bases, with 10 bases of the junction left unmatched. CDR1 is SGHTA and CDR2 is FQGNSA in the germline V gene. The CDR3 has 16 residues. The CDR3 reads CASSSGASGSGETQYF. CDR3 sequence (DNA): TGTGCCAGCAGCTCAGGGGCTAGCGGGAGTGGTGAGACCCAGTACTTC.

Ten or more counts support this clonotype. CDR3 sequence reads: CADRSREAGGYTF. CDR3 coding DNA: TGTGCCGACCGATCGAGGGAAGCAGGAGGCTACACCTTC. The chain combines TRBV7-2 with TRBJ1-2; no clear D gene. Trimming removed 11 bases from V and 8 bases from J, with 21 bases in between. Germline-derived CDR1 and CDR2 are SGHTA and FQGNSA. This CDR3 has 13 amino acids.

This clonotype was observed a few times. The chain uses TRBV20-1 and TRBJ2-1; no clear D gene. CDR1 and CDR2 from the germline V gene are DFQATT and SNEGSKA (reference sequence). Deletions cut 2 bases from V and 0 bases from J, with 14 bases between. The CDR3 runs 16 residues. Written as DNA, the CDR3 is TGCAGTGCTAGAACCCGGCAGACGAGCTCCTACAATGAGCAGTTCTTC. Translated: CSARTRQTSSYNEQFF.

The V gene is TRBV6-2 or TRBV6-3, the J gene TRBJ1-1; D might be TRBD1 (6 bases). The length of the CDR3 is 14 residues. Germline CDR1 and CDR2: MNHEY and SVGEGT. V shed 2 bases and J shed 5 bases, with 12 bases lying between them. CDR3 residues: CASSYPGAQTEAFF. The CDR3, as DNA: TGTGCCAGCAGTTACCCGGGGGCGCAGACTGAAGCTTTCTTT.

This clonotype was seen more than once but under ten times. J is TRBJ2-5 and V is TRBV7-9; 10 bases match TRBD1. The J call may not be correct, given that the DNA end is closer to TRBJ2-4. In germline, CDR1 is SEHNR, CDR2 FQNEAQ (reference sequence). This CDR3 is 17 amino acids long. The CDR3 loop is CASSFIPGQGQQNIQYF. The CDR3 nucleotides read TGTGCCAGCAGCTTTATCCCGGGACAGGGGCAACAAAACATTCAGTACTTC.

CDR3 sequence reads: CSAALNLQGSTDTQYF. For the CDR3, the DNA is TGCAGTGCCGCCCTAAATCTACAGGGGTCCACAGATACGCAGTATTTT. V is TRBV20-1 and J is TRBJ2-3; the match to TRBD1 covers 7 bases. V gave up 6 bases and J gave up 2 bases; unmatched junction bases: 14. The CDR3 runs 16 residues. Germline V gene lookup returns CDR1 DFQATT and CDR2 SNEGSKA (reference sequence).

This clonotype has just one count. This sequence joins TRBV6-2 or TRBV6-3 and TRBJ2-5; D uncertain. The CDR3 length is 14 residues. Trimming pared 5 bases from V and 5 bases from J, leaving 15 bases between. The germline gives CDR1 MNHEY, CDR2 SVGEGT. CDR3 bases: TGTGCCAGCAGTCCGGTGGAGCAACGGGAGACCCAGTACTTC. Its protein is CASSPVEQRETQYF.

In this sample, this clonotype turned up a few times. The V gene is TRBV7-9, the J gene TRBJ2-1; tentative D call: TRBD1 (6 bases). Germline V gives CDR1 SEHNR, CDR2 FQNEAQ (reference sequence). This CDR3 has 15 amino acids. The V and J ends lost 4 bases and 6 bases respectively, with 16 bases between them. The CDR3 nucleotides read TGTGCCAGCAGCTCGAGACAGACAGGTACCAATGAGCAGTTCTTC. Amino acid sequence: CASSSRQTGTNEQFF. The whole variable domain, remainder taken from reference TRBV7-9 and TRBJ2-1, is DTGVSQNPRHKITKRGQNVTFRCDPISEHNRLYWYRQTLGQGPEFLTYFQNEAQLEKSRLLSDRFSAERPKGSFSTLEIQRTEQGDSAMYLCASSSRQTGTNEQFFGPGTRLTVL.

This rearrangement joins TRBV2 to TRBJ1-2, with TRBD1 matching over 8 bases. Germline assignment: CDR1 SNHLY and CDR2 FYNNEI. J lost 4 bases, V lost 4 bases, and 5 bases had no gene match. This CDR3 contains 14 residues. Here the CDR3 DNA reads TGTGCCAGCAGTGCGGACAGGGTTCGCTATGGCTACACCTTC. It translates to CASSADRVRYGYTF.

There are many counts of this clonotype. J is TRBJ2-3 and V is TRBV20-1; 8 bases agree with TRBD2. Germline CDR1 reads DFQATT; CDR2 reads SNEGSKA (reference sequence). The V segment lost 3 bases and the J segment 2 bases; nucleotides outside the gene matches: 13. The CDR3 extends over 17 amino acids. The DNA for the CDR3 is TGCAGTGCTAGCCCGGAGCAGGCAGCGGGAGTCACAGATACGCAGTATTTT. Translating gives CSASPEQAAGVTDTQYF.

This chain links TRBV28 with TRBJ2-3; D not resolved. CDR3 length equals 14 residues. Germline V gene sequence: CDR1 MDHEN, CDR2 SYDVKM. V was trimmed by 6 bases and J by 2 bases, leaving 12 bases between them. CDR3 sequence reads: CASRERAITDTQYF. DNA for the CDR3: TGTGCCAGCAGAGAACGGGCTATCACAGATACGCAGTATTTT.

The chain is built from TRBV20-1 and TRBJ2-2; TRBD2 aligns across 10 bases. The ends lost 6 bases at V and 0 bases at J; junction bases unmatched: 10. CDR1 and CDR2 from the germline V gene are DFQATT and SNEGSKA (reference sequence). This CDR3 is 17 amino acids long. DNA for the CDR3: TGCAGTGCACCGCGGGCTAGCGGGGGTCCGAACACCGGGGAGCTGTTTTTT. This gives the protein CSAPRASGGPNTGELFF.

The chain recombines TRBV2 with TRBJ2-3; TRBD2 agrees at 8 bases. Germline assignment: CDR1 SNHLY and CDR2 FYNNEI. The CDR3 is 15 residues long. Trimming at V came to 3 bases and at J to 4 bases, leaving 6 bases not matched to a gene. The CDR3 coding sequence is TGTGCCAGCAGTGAGAACGGGAGGGACCCAGATACGCAGTATTTT. This sequence encodes CASSENGRDPDTQYF. Supplemented by reference TRBV2 and TRBJ2-3, the full variable domain reads EPEVTQTPSHQVTQMGQEVILRCVPISNHLYFYWYRQILGQKVEFLVSFYNNEISEKSEIFDDQFSVERPDGSNFTLKIRSTKLEDSAMYFCASSENGRDPDTQYFGPGTRLTVL.

A few counts support this clonotype. The CDR3 sequence is CASSASNIQYF. The CDR3 DNA sequence: TGTGCCAGCAGTGCCTCAAACATTCAGTACTTC. J is TRBJ2-4 and V is TRBV27; D call uncertain. V was clipped by 5 bases and J by 6 bases, with 5 bases between them. The CDR3 sequence is 11 residues long. CDR1 is MNHEY and CDR2 is SMNVEV in the germline V gene (reference sequence).

In DNA form, the CDR3 reads TGCGCCAGCAGGCTTGGCAGTACCTGGGATACGCAGTATTTT. Its protein is CASRLGSTWDTQYF. This chain joins TRBV5-1 and TRBJ2-3; D not resolved. CDR1 and CDR2 from the germline V gene are SGHRS and YFSETQ. The germline V and J ends were trimmed by 5 bases and 6 bases, with 16 bases remaining between them. This CDR3 contains 14 residues. Supplemented by reference TRBV5-1 and TRBJ2-3, the full variable domain reads KAGVTQTPRYLIKTRGQQVTLSCSPISGHRSVSWYQQTPGQGLQFLFEYFSETQRNKGNFPGRFSGRQFSNSRSEMNVSTLELGDSALYLCASRLGSTWDTQYFGPGTRLTVL.

The chain recombines TRBV20-1 with TRBJ2-5; TRBD1 matches at 7 bases. CDR1 is DFQATT, CDR2 SNEGSKA, per germline (reference sequence). This CDR3 is built from 13 residues. CDR3 protein: CMSPGQSQETQYF. The CDR3 region has the DNA TGCATGTCACCGGGACAGTCCCAAGAGACCCAGTACTTC.